A single sample is the source of the 20 T cell receptor beta chains below, sequenced in a study of blood T cell repertoires in COVID-19. Profiled with immunoSEQ multiplex PCR; TCRdb holds only in-frame clones, not every one. There are under 300,000 clones in the sample; 70% to 90% occur only once, and 2% to 2.5% lies in the top ten. The sequenced material came from peripheral blood. Receptor source: a woman between 40 and 55 years old who had recovered from COVID-19.

This chain joins TRBV15 and TRBJ2-7; D ambiguous. Deletions cut 7 bases from V and 2 bases from J, with 15 bases between. This CDR3 comprises 14 residues. In germline, CDR1 is LNHNV, CDR2 YYDKDF (reference sequence). CDR3 loop: CATKYSQSTYEQYF. The CDR3 nucleotides are TGTGCCACCAAATACAGCCAGAGCACCTACGAGCAGTACTTC.

The chain recombines TRBV2 with TRBJ1-2; possible D gene TRBD1, 6 bases. The CDR3 has 15 residues. Germline assignment: CDR1 SNHLY and CDR2 FYNNEI. The ends were cut back, 7 bases at V and 3 bases at J, with 18 bases in the middle. The CDR3 is CASISKGGTDYGYTF. The DNA for the CDR3 is TGTGCCAGCATCTCTAAGGGGGGGACGGACTATGGCTACACCTTC.

Notes on this clone: The same CDR3 can be traced to other DNA sequences in this sample. The chain links TRBV19 to TRBJ1-2, with 7 bases lining up with TRBD1. V was pared by 6 bases and J by 4 bases, with 5 bases of the junction left unmatched. The V gene's germline CDR1 is LNHDA and CDR2 SQIVND (reference sequence). CDR3 length: 13 residues. CDR3 coding DNA: TGTGCCAGTAGGCGGACAGGCCCCTATGGCTACACCTTC. Encoded protein: CASRRTGPYGYTF.

The V and J genes are TRBV7-6 and TRBJ2-1; 10 bases fit TRBD1. There are 17 residues in the CDR3. V lost 0 bases, J lost 3 bases, and 5 bases stayed unmatched. CDR1 SGHVS and CDR2 FNYEAQ come from the germline V gene. CDR3 sequence: CASSLAPDRGGYNEQFF. The CDR3 DNA reads TGTGCCAGCAGCTTAGCTCCGGACAGGGGGGGCTACAATGAGCAGTTCTTC.

The chain has TRBV24-1 and TRBJ1-5, with D unclear. The length of the CDR3 is 13 residues. The V and J ends lost 5 bases and 3 bases respectively, with 7 bases between them. From germline, CDR1 is KGHDR and CDR2 SFDVKD. The CDR3 protein is CATSGYPNQPQHF. CDR3 nucleotides: TGTGCCACCAGTGGCTACCCCAATCAGCCCCAGCATTTT.

The count of this clone is one. This rearrangement joins TRBV29-1 to TRBJ2-1, with 9 bases matching TRBD1. The CDR3 totals 14 residues. CDR1 and CDR2 from the germline V gene are SQVTM and ANQGSEA. V shed 7 bases and J 4 bases; nucleotides not matched to a gene: 8. This CDR3 reads CSGGQGGGYNEQFF. The DNA of the CDR3 is TGCAGCGGGGGACAGGGCGGCGGGTACAATGAGCAGTTCTTC.

The chain recombines TRBV30 with TRBJ2-1, with 13 bases lining up with TRBD2. There are 14 residues in the CDR3. CDR1 is GTSNPN and CDR2 is SVGIG in the germline V gene (reference sequence). The junction had 6 bases not matched to a gene; V was cut back by 5 bases and J by 8 bases. The CDR3 protein is CAWDGLAGAYEQFF. The CDR3 coding sequence is TGTGCCTGGGATGGACTAGCGGGAGCTTATGAGCAGTTCTTC.

The chain is built from TRBV20-1 and TRBJ1-2; maybe TRBD1 (6 bases). CDR1 is DFQATT and CDR2 is SNEGSKA in the germline V gene (reference sequence). This CDR3 has 13 amino acids. Trimming took off 3 bases at V and 8 bases at J, with 16 bases between the two ends. This CDR3 is CSASDWTEKGYTF. The CDR3 DNA reads as TGCAGTGCTAGTGACTGGACAGAAAAAGGCTACACCTTC.

The rearrangement joins TRBV30 to TRBJ1-4; D remains ambiguous. The CDR3 is made up of 14 amino acids. Germline V gene data show CDR1 as GTSNPN and CDR2 as SVGIG (reference sequence). V dropped 2 bases and J dropped 8 bases, with 15 bases sitting between them. This CDR3 reads CAWSPDSRGEKLFF. CDR3 coding DNA: TGTGCCTGGAGTCCCGATTCCCGAGGGGAAAAACTGTTTTTT. Filled out from reference TRBV30 and TRBJ1-4, the complete variable domain reads SQTIHQWPATLVQPVGSPLSLECTVEGTSNPNLYWYRQAAGRGLQLLFYSVGIGQISSEVPQNLSASRPQDRQFILSSKKLLLSDSGFYLCAWSPDSRGEKLFFGSGTQLSVL.

The chain has TRBV18 and TRBJ2-4, with 10 bases identical to TRBD2. This CDR3 has 16 amino acids. Per the germline V gene, CDR1 is KGHSH and CDR2 is LQKENI. V dropped 0 bases and J dropped 7; count of bases not matched to a gene: 6. For the CDR3, the DNA is TGTGCCAGCTCACCACCGGGTCTAGCGGGAGTTAACATTCAGTACTTC. Encoded protein: CASSPPGLAGVNIQYF. Full variable domain (missing parts from reference TRBV18 and TRBJ2-4): NAGVMQNPRHLVRRRGQEARLRCSPMKGHSHVYWYRQLPEEGLKFMVYLQKENIIDESGMPKERFSAEFPKEGPSILRIQQVVRGDSAAYFCASSPPGLAGVNIQYFGAGTRLSVL.

The chain is built from TRBV15 and TRBJ2-2, with TRBD1 identical over 9 bases. V lost 6 bases to trimming and J lost 2 bases; unmatched junction nucleotides: 4. From germline, CDR1 is LNHNV and CDR2 YYDKDF (reference sequence). The CDR3 is 15 residues long. The CDR3 nucleotides are TGTGCCACCAGAAAGGACAGGGGCAACACCGGGGAGCTGTTTTTT. Translation gives CATRKDRGNTGELFF.

This clone was counted only a few times. V and J are TRBV27 and TRBJ2-5, with a possible D match to TRBD2 (6 bases). Deletions cut 5 bases from V and 5 bases from J, with 18 bases between. The CDR3 has 15 residues. The germline CDR1 and CDR2 sequences are MNHEY and SMNVEV (reference sequence). The CDR3 sequence: CASSPQRLAMETQYF. The CDR3 coding sequence is TGTGCCAGCAGTCCTCAGAGGCTAGCGATGGAGACCCAGTACTTC.

This clone appeared once. The chain links TRBV9 to TRBJ2-1; TRBD2 is a possible D gene (5 bases). V was cut by 0 bases and J by 4 bases, with 8 bases left in between. The CDR3 is 14 residues long. The germline CDR1 and CDR2 sequences are SGDLS and YYNGEE. The CDR3 reads CASSVEWEYNEQFF. In DNA form, the CDR3 reads TGTGCCAGCAGCGTAGAGTGGGAGTACAATGAGCAGTTCTTC.

This clone has only one observation. This chain connects TRBV7-3 to TRBJ2-1; D remains ambiguous. The CDR3 length is 12 residues. Germline V CDR1 and CDR2: SGHTA, FQGTGA. Trimming stripped 5 bases from V and 9 bases from J, with 11 bases between. The DNA for the CDR3 is TGTGCCAGCAGCCGGCCTGGGCGTGAGCAGTTCTTC. It specifies CASSRPGREQFF.

The chain has TRBV7-2 and TRBJ2-7; D is perhaps TRBD1 (6 bases). Trimming took off 5 bases at V and 5 bases at J, with 16 bases between the two ends. CDR3 size: 14 residues. CDR1 and CDR2 (germline): SGHTA, FQGNSA. CDR3: CASSQIQGYNEQYF. DNA for the CDR3: TGTGCCAGCAGCCAAATCCAGGGGTACAACGAGCAGTACTTC.

The chain joins TRBV5-6 to TRBJ2-3; tentative D call: TRBD2 (6 bases). Germline V gene sequence: CDR1 SGHDT, CDR2 YYEEEE. The V end lost 0 bases, the J end lost 4 bases, and 15 bases lay between the germline ends. The CDR3 runs to 16 residues. In DNA form, the CDR3 reads TGTGCCAGCAGCTTGGCCGGAGGACTAATCTCAGATACGCAGTATTTT. As protein: CASSLAGGLISDTQYF.

The rearrangement links TRBV7-9 to TRBJ2-7, with TRBD1 matching over 9 bases. CDR3 length equals 17 residues. The V and J ends lost 5 bases and 3 bases, in that order; junction bases with no gene match: 14. Germline lookup yields CDR1 SEHNR and CDR2 FQNEAQ (reference sequence). The CDR3 protein is CASSLAAHRDRDYEQYF. The CDR3, as DNA: TGTGCCAGCAGCCTCGCCGCCCACCGGGACAGGGACTACGAGCAGTACTTC.

This sequence joins TRBV19 and TRBJ1-5; 7 bases fit TRBD1. V lost 4 bases and J lost 4; bases outside the gene matches: 13. The CDR3 has 17 residues. The germline V gene encodes CDR1 LNHDA and CDR2 SQIVND (reference sequence). The CDR3 bases are TGTGCCAGTAGTACAAGCCCCGGACAGGCGAGTAATCAGCCCCAGCATTTT. This codes for CASSTSPGQASNQPQHF. Full variable domain (remainder filled in from reference TRBV19 and TRBJ1-5): DGGITQSPKYLFRKEGQNVTLSCEQNLNHDAMYWYRQDPGQGLRLIYYSQIVNDFQKGDIAEGYSVSREKKESFPLTVTSAQKNPTAFYLCASSTSPGQASNQPQHFGDGTRLSIL.

The chain couples TRBV20-1 to TRBJ2-3; a possible D gene is TRBD2 (5 bases). Trimming stripped 3 bases from V and 11 bases from J, with 12 bases between. The CDR3 runs to 11 residues. Germline loops: CDR1 DFQATT, CDR2 SNEGSKA (reference sequence). The CDR3 here is CSASDVEGQYF. The CDR3, as DNA: TGCAGTGCTAGTGACGTTGAGGGGCAGTATTTT.

V usage is TRBV19 and J usage is TRBJ2-7; D call uncertain. The CDR3 length is 13 residues. Germline lookup yields CDR1 LNHDA and CDR2 SQIVND (reference sequence). The V end was cut by 1 base, the J end by 4 bases, with 8 bases between. The CDR3 DNA reads as TGTGCCAGTAGTATAGTCCCGGGTTACGAGCAGTACTTC. Protein: CASSIVPGYEQYF.